This note documents a single T cell receptor beta chain sequence. Its binding antigen is unknown. Within one base of it there is no much larger clone, and no base qualities were kept. Trimmed from V: 1 base; trimmed from J: 3 bases; junction bases lacking a gene match: 9. There are 19 amino acids in the CDR3, from cysteine to phenylalanine inclusive. Left in the record is the CDR3 DNA by itself, 57 bases read in frame from the first base. CDR1 MGHRA and CDR2 YSYEKL are derived from the germline V gene. This sample is drawn from a study of T cell responses to AZD1222 COVID-19 vaccine (dated by TCRdb to the early 2020s). The study in broad terms: TCR sequencing covered more than 230 trial participants: 200 to 220 given two doses of AZD1222 and about 26 given two doses of MenACWY control vaccine. Enrollment into the trials was organized by age into subgroups of 18-55, 56-69 and 70-plus years, and those subgroups contained roughly 160, 29 and 62 TCR-sequenced participants, respectively.

The CDR3 regions of human TCRbeta chains were subjected to immunosequencing. The authors' analysis ran thus. TCRs in the repertoires were matched against a reference library of SARS-CoV-2-specific TCRs that had been generated with the MIRA antigen-specificity platform. Breadth meant the fraction of unique TCRs that were SARS-CoV-2-associated, whereas depth meant the fraction of total T cells that were SARS-CoV-2-associated. Using the MIRA data, each spike-specific TCR was assigned both to the spike region to which the TCR was reactive and to a CD4 or CD8 class. Log10-transformed breadth and depth values were compared by one-way ANOVA with Sidak's multiple comparisons tests. Here the immuneACCESS table is served through TCRdb, limited to in-frame sequences with V and J called. Missing clones are a known gap in these copies; in checked studies unresolved V genes cover under half, and the rest lacks a known reason. That table supplies the V and J calls and clone size; D and trimming were determined from the DNA. Recorded for this sample are roughly 85,000 clones; roughly 90% of them occurred a single time. The ten largest clones capture roughly 5% of the sample.

The full study reports these points: The 56-69-year group was small, and its depth increase did not reach significance, likely because of low power. Epitopes outside the regions mutated in the B.1.351 and B.1.1.7 variants were reportedly recognized by nearly half of the unique spike-specific TCRs. After two AZD1222 doses, both the breadth and the depth of spike-specific TCRs were significantly higher than at day 0 and than in MenACWY recipients. Vaccine-associated CD4 TCRs spanned the whole spike protein, with dominant responses in regions 160-218 and 743-854. Conclusions about previously exposed vaccinees were limited because only a handful of AZD1222 recipients were SARS-CoV-2 seropositive at baseline. Because no samples from the day 14 peak response were available, repertoires could be characterized only after the peak T cell response. Most participants were white British and females outnumbered males, and the authors suggested that clonal diversity may have been underestimated.

Reading the label with the study, this specimen's time point is: baseline before first vaccination. In light of the paper, this sample's treatment or condition label describes: meningococcal conjugate vaccine given as trial control. The vaccinee samples were drawn from two UK trials, COV001 and COV002, one of which was a single-blind randomized controlled phase 2/3 trial testing AZD1222 (ChAdOx1 nCoV-19) in healthy adults. For TCRbeta chain sequencing, PBMC samples were collected from trial participants at day 0 and at day 28 after the second dose. This receptor chain uses TRBV4-1 and TRBJ1-4; 12 of the junction bases match TRBD1. This specimen consisted of peripheral blood, obtained on day 0 of MenACWY control vaccination. The source of this sequence is an adult in good health. The CDR3 protein sequence reads: CASSQGSGTGGSPNEKLFF. The DNA is TGCGCCAGCAGCCAAGGGTCCGGGACAGGGGGCAGCCCTAATGAAAAACTGTTTTTT.